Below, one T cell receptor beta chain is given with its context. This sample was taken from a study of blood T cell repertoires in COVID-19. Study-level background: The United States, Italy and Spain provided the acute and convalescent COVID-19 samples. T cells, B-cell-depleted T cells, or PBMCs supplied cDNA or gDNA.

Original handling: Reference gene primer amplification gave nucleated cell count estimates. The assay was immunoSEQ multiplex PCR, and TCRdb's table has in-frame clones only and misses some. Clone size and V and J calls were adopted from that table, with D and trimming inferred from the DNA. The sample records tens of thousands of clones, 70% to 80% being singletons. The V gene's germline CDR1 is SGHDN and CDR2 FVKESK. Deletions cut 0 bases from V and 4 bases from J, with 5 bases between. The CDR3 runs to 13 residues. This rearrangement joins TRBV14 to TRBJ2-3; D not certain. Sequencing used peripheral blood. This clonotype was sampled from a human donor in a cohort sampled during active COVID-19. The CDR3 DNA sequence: TGTGCCAGCAGCCAAGATAATGCAGATACGCAGTATTTT. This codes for CASSQDNADTQYF.